These T cell receptor beta chains were read from a single sample in a study of memory CD4+ T cells and cytomegalovirus serostatus. Method: immunoSEQ multiplex PCR; TCRdb's copy keeps in-frame clones and lacks some. The sample lists about 29,000 clones; around 75% were seen once. The source material was memory CD4+ T cells from blood. The origin of the receptors is an adult in good health and CMV-seronegative. CDR3s include the opening cysteine and the closing phenylalanine or tryptophan. Each record gives: clone size, J gene, V gene, D gene, CDR3 protein, CDR3 DNA. The D gene is left open where the match is weak. Size is omitted from some rows. Given values are once, few, many or a class for expanded clones.

>-|TRBJ2-1|TRBV9|-
CASSTSTGFNEQFF
TGTGCCAGCAGCACCTCGACAGGTTTCAATGAGCAGTTCTTC
>-|TRBJ1-4|TRBV4-3|-
CASSQNGQTENEKLFF
TGCGCCAGCAGCCAAAACGGACAGACCGAAAATGAAAAACTGTTTTTT
>-|TRBJ2-7|TRBV7-2|TRBD1
CASSFLLGTGAGEQYF
TGTGCCAGCAGTTTCTTGTTAGGGACAGGGGCCGGAGAGCAGTACTTC
>-|TRBJ2-7|TRBV5-1|TRBD1
CASSLEPGDSLSSYEQYF
TGCGCCAGCAGCTTGGAACCCGGGGACAGTCTAAGCTCCTACGAGCAGTACTTC
>-|TRBJ2-5|TRBV5-4|TRBD2
CASSLNRGGYQETQYF
TGTGCCAGCAGCTTGAACCGCGGGGGGTACCAAGAGACCCAGTACTTC
>-|TRBJ1-1|TRBV7-2|-
CASSLQPGNRAEAFF
TGTGCCAGCAGCTTACAGCCAGGGAATAGGGCTGAAGCTTTCTTT
>-|TRBJ2-6|TRBV7-9|-
CASSLVVGSSGANVLTF
TGTGCCAGCAGCTTAGTAGTAGGGTCCTCTGGGGCCAACGTCCTGACTTTC
>-|TRBJ2-1|TRBV7-2|-
CASRGGGPDEQFF
TGTGCCAGCAGAGGGGGGGGCCCGGATGAGCAGTTCTTC
>-|TRBJ2-2|TRBV30|-
CAWREQGINTGELFF
TGTGCCTGGAGAGAACAGGGAATTAACACCGGGGAGCTGTTTTTT
>-|TRBJ1-5|TRBV6-1|-
CASVAVYSNQPQHF
TGTGCCAGCGTGGCAGTTTATAGCAATCAGCCCCAGCATTTT
>-|TRBJ2-7|TRBV5-4|-
CASSSRGVYEQYF
TGTGCCAGCAGCTCCAGGGGAGTCTACGAGCAGTACTTC
>-|TRBJ2-6|TRBV10-2|-
CASSESGTGANVLTF
TGCGCCAGCAGTGAGTCCGGGACTGGGGCCAACGTCCTGACTTTC
>-|TRBJ1-1|TRBV28|-
CASSLQRGDTEAFF
TGTGCCAGCAGTCTACAAAGGGGGGACACTGAAGCTTTCTTT
>-|TRBJ2-7|TRBV11-3|-
CASSFSRTAYEQYF
TGTGCCAGCAGCTTTAGCCGAACGGCCTACGAGCAGTACTTC
>few|TRBJ1-3|TRBV25-1|-
CASISHGNTIYF
TGTGCCAGCATCTCCCATGGAAACACCATATATTTT
>-|TRBJ2-7|TRBV19|-
CASSGDGSYEQYF
TGTGCCAGTAGTGGGGACGGCTCCTACGAGCAGTACTTC
>-|TRBJ1-2|TRBV2|-
CASSIGQKDYGYTF
TGTGCCAGCAGTATTGGACAGAAGGACTATGGCTACACCTTC
>once|TRBJ1-1|TRBV11-2|-
CASSRSRDTEAFF
TGTGCCAGCAGCCGATCCAGGGACACTGAAGCTTTCTTT
>-|TRBJ2-3|TRBV15|-
CATSSTGYRTDTQYF
TGTGCCACCAGCAGCACGGGGTACCGCACAGATACGCAGTATTTT
>-|TRBJ2-5|TRBV4-1|-
CASSQDRGGGKETQYF
TGCGCCAGCAGCCAAGACAGGGGCGGGGGAAAAGAGACCCAGTACTTC
>few|TRBJ1-1|TRBV11-2|-
CASSPSLNTEAFF
TGTGCCAGCAGCCCCTCATTGAACACTGAAGCTTTCTTT
>-|TRBJ2-7|TRBV4-1|-
CASSQDQTGGLPYEQYF
TGCGCCAGCAGCCAAGATCAGACAGGCGGTCTTCCCTACGAGCAGTACTTC
>few|TRBJ1-6|TRBV5-1|TRBD1
CASSAGQGNSPLHF
TGCGCCAGCAGCGCGGGACAGGGGAATTCACCCCTCCACTTT
>-|TRBJ2-7|TRBV10-3|TRBD2
CAISEFSGGSSYEQYF
TGTGCCATCAGTGAGTTTAGCGGGGGGAGCTCCTACGAGCAGTACTTC